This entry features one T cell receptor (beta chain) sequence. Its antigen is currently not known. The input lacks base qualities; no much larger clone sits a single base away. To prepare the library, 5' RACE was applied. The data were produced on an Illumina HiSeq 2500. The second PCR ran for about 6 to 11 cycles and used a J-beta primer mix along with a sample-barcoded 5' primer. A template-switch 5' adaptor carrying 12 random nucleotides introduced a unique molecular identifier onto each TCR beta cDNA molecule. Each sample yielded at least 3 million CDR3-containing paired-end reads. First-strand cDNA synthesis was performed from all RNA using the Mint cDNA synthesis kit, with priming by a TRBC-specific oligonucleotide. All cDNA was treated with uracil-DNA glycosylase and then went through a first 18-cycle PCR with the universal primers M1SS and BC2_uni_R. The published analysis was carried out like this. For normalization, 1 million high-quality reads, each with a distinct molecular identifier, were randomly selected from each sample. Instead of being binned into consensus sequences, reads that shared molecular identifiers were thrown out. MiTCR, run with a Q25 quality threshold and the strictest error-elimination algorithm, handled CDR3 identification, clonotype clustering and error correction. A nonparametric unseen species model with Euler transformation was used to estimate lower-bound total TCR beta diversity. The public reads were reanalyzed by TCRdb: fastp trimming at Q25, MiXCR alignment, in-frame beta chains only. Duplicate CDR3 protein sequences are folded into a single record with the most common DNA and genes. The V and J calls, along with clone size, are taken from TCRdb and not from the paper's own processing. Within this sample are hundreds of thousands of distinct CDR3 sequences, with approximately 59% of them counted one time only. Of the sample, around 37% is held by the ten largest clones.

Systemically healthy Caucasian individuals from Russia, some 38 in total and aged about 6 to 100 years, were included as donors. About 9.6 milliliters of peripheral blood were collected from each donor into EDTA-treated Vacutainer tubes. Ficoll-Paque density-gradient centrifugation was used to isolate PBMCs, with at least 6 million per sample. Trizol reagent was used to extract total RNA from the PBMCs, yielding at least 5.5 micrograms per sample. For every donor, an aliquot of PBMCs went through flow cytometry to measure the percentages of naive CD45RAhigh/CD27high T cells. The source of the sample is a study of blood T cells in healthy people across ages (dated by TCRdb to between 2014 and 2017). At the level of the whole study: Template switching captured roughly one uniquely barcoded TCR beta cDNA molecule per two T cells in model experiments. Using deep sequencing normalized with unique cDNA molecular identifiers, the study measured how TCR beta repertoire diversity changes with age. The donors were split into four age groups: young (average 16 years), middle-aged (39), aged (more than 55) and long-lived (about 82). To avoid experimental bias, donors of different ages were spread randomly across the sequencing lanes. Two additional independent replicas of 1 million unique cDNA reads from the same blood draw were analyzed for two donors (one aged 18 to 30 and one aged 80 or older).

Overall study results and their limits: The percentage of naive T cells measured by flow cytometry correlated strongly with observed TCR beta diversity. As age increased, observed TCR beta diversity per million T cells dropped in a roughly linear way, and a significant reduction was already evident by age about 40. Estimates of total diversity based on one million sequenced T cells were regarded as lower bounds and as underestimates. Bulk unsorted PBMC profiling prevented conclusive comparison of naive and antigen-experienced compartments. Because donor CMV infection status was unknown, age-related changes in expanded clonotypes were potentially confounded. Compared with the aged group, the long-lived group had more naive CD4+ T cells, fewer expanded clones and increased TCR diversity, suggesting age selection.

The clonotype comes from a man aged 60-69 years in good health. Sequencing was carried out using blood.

The CDR3 here reads CASSPSGGPNEQFF. The nucleotide sequence is given as TGTGCCAGCAGTCCTAGCGGGGGCCCCAATGAGCAGTTCTTC. Here the chain combines TRBV6-2 or TRBV6-3 and TRBJ2-1; 10 nucleotides in the junction match TRBD2. From V the trimming removes 5 bases and from J it removes 6 bases, while the gene matches leave 4 bases of the junction unaccounted for. The germline V gene gives CDR1 as MNHEY and CDR2 as SVGEGT. From cysteine to phenylalanine, the CDR3 is 14 amino acids long. Of all the DNA, just the CDR3 is kept, 42 bases in frame from base 1.